These 5 T cell receptor beta chains share one sample of origin, sequenced in a study of CXCR3-negative and CXCR3-positive naive CD8 T cells. Findings and limits, study-wide: Naive CXCR3-positive cells had TRB CDR3s more hydrophobic than those of CXCR3-negative naive cells.

Their antigens remain unidentified. The TRB libraries of cDNA were built by UMI-labeled 5' RACE. TCRdb reprocessed the 5' RACE reads, keeping one entry per CDR3 protein, no DNA. This sample contains about 56,000 distinct CDR3 sequences. Specimen: naive CXCR3+ CD8+ T cells from blood. The subset here: CD45RO-CCR7+CD27+CD95- naive CD8+ T cells expressing CXCR3 (TNR3+). Receptor source: a human donor in good health. Some clones in this sample may be carry-over from other donors' samples.

The chain combines TRBV6-2 or TRBV6-3 with TRBJ2-3; TCRdb gives TRBD1 as the D gene, but with no DNA this cannot be confirmed. The CDR3 sequence is 16 residues long. CDR1 and CDR2 (germline): MNHEY, SVGEGT. This CDR3 reads CASSYPAGATTDTQYF.

The chain combines TRBV7-2 with TRBJ2-3; the D call of TRBD1 rests on TCRdb alone, since no DNA is present to check it. Germline CDR1 SGHTA, CDR2 FQGNSA. The CDR3 extends over 14 amino acids. CDR3: CASSPDPGTDTQYF. Combining the CDR3 with reference TRBV7-2 and TRBJ2-3 gives the whole variable domain GAGVSQSPSNKVTEKGKDVELRCDPISGHTALYWYRQSLGQGLEFLIYFQGNSAPDKSGLPSDRFSAERTGGSVSTLTIQRTQQEDSAVYLCASSPDPGTDTQYFGPGTRLTVL.

V and J are TRBV7-9 and TRBJ1-4; TCRdb picks TRBD1, but there is no DNA to check that call. CDR3 size: 17 residues. Per germline, CDR1 SEHNR and CDR2 FQNEAQ (reference sequence). This CDR3 is CASSVPGGQGSNEKLFF. The whole variable domain, filled in from reference TRBV7-9 and TRBJ1-4, reads DTGVSQNPRHKITKRGQNVTFRCDPISEHNRLYWYRQTLGQGPEFLTYFQNEAQLEKSRLLSDRFSAERPKGSFSTLEIQRTEQGDSAMYLCASSVPGGQGSNEKLFFGSGTQLSVL.

This chain connects TRBV13 to TRBJ2-5. Germline CDR1 is PRHDT and CDR2 is FYEKMQ (reference sequence). This CDR3 spans 14 amino acids. The chain's CDR3 is CASSLGLAAETQYF.

This chain uses TRBV29-1 with TRBJ1-3; TCRdb selects TRBD1, and the lack of DNA leaves this call unchecked. The CDR3 is made up of 13 amino acids. Looked up from germline, CDR1 is SQVTM and CDR2 is ANQGSEA. The CDR3 region is CSVETRGGNTIYF. Filled out from reference TRBV29-1 and TRBJ1-3, the complete variable domain reads SAVISQKPSRDICQRGTSLTIQCQVDSQVTMMFWYRQQPGQSLTLIATANQGSEATYESGFVIDKFPISRPNLTFSTLTVSNMSPEDSSIYLCSVETRGGNTIYFGEGSWLTVV.